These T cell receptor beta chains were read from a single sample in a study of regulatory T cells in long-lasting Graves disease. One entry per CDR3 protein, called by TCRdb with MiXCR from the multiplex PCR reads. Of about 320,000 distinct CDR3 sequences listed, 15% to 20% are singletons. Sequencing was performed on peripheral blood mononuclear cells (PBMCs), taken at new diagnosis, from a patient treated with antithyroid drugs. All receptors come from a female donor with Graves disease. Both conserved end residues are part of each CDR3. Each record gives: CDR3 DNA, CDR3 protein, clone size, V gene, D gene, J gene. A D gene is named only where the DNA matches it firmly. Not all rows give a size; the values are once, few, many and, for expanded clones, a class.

TGTGCCAGCAGCCAATTACGGGACTATCGCTACGAGCAGTACTTC | CASSQLRDYRYEQYF | many | TRBV4-2 | TRBD2 | TRBJ2-7
TGCGCCAGCAGCTTGGGTGAGAAGACTTACTCACCCCTCCACTTT | CASSLGEKTYSPLHF | many | TRBV5-1 | - | TRBJ1-6
TGTGCCACCAGTGATTTTGGGCGGGGGGGGCACGAGACCCAGTACTTC | CATSDFGRGGHETQYF | many | TRBV24-1 | TRBD2 | TRBJ2-5
TGTGCCAGCAGTGGCAGGGCCATGCATGTTTTCATGAACACTGAAGCTTTCTTT | CASSGRAMHVFMNTEAFF | many | TRBV12-3/TRBV12-4 | - | TRBJ1-1
TGTGCCAGCAGCTTAGGCCCGGGACAGGGCAAGGGAGAGACCCAGTACTTC | CASSLGPGQGKGETQYF | - | TRBV7-3 | TRBD1 | TRBJ2-5
TGTGCCAGCAGCCCGGGCACCGGACTAGCGGGAGAGCAGTTCTTC | CASSPGTGLAGEQFF | many | TRBV7-9 | TRBD2 | TRBJ2-1
TGCGCCAGCAGCGGTGGAGGAGGTGACTACACCTTC | CASSGGGGDYTF | many | TRBV5-1 | - | TRBJ1-2
TGTGCCAGCAGAGTGACAGGGGGATCCTACGAGCAGTACTTC | CASRVTGGSYEQYF | many | TRBV7-2 | TRBD1 | TRBJ2-7
TGTGCCAGCAGTTACAGACTGCTGAATCAGCCCCAGCATTTT | CASSYRLLNQPQHF | many | TRBV6-5 | - | TRBJ1-5
TGTGCCAGCAGTGTGGACAGGATATATAATTCACCCCTCCACTTT | CASSVDRIYNSPLHF | many | TRBV6-1 | TRBD1 | TRBJ1-6
TGTGCCAGCAGCGTAGCGAGCGGGGACACCGGGGAGCTGTTTTTT | CASSVASGDTGELFF | many | TRBV9 | TRBD2 | TRBJ2-2
TGCAGCGTCCCCCCGGAGTACTACAATGAGCAGTTCTTC | CSVPPEYYNEQFF | few | TRBV29-1 | - | TRBJ2-1
TGTGCCAGCAGCCCGACTAGCGGGAGGGCGGGCACAGATACGCAGTATTTT | CASSPTSGRAGTDTQYF | few | TRBV7-2 | TRBD2 | TRBJ2-3
TGTGCCAGCAGTGAAGGGACAGGGACTAATGAAAAACTGTTTTTT | CASSEGTGTNEKLFF | many | TRBV6-2/TRBV6-3 | TRBD1 | TRBJ1-4
TGTGCCAGCAGCTTAGCTCAGGGGATCACGCCTAAAAACATTCAGTACTTC | CASSLAQGITPKNIQYF | many | TRBV11-1 | - | TRBJ2-4
TGTGCCAGCAGCTTAAGGGACAGCGCGGCAGATACGCAGTATTTT | CASSLRDSAADTQYF | many | TRBV7-2 | TRBD1 | TRBJ2-3
TGTGCCAGCAGCAACGAGCCCGGAGTGGGCTACAATGAGCAGTTCTTC | CASSNEPGVGYNEQFF | many | TRBV5-6 | - | TRBJ2-1